These 32 T cell receptor beta chains came from one sample sequenced in a study of neurological immune-mediated disorders. Specified time point: longitudinal time-point 1 (baseline). TCRdb recomputed calls from the 5' RACE reads with MiXCR, one row per CDR3 protein. The table lists 55,000 to 70,000 distinct CDR3 sequences, roughly 10% of them singletons, with approximately 7% in the top ten. The specimen sequenced was PBMCs. These receptor sequences come from a male donor with HTLV-1-associated myelopathy (HAM/TSP).

There are a few counts of this clonotype. The V and J genes are TRBV5-1 and TRBJ2-1, with 13 nucleotides matching TRBD2. Germline V lookup: CDR1 SGHRS, CDR2 YFSETQ. CDR3 length: 16 residues. The J segment lost 7 bases and the V segment lost 4 bases, leaving 8 bases of the junction unmatched. The CDR3 region is CASSPKPGLAGNEQFF. Here the CDR3 DNA reads TGCGCCAGCAGCCCCAAACCGGGACTAGCGGGGAATGAGCAGTTCTTC.

This clonotype was counted ten times or more. The chain combines TRBV20-1 with TRBJ2-5; TRBD2 matches at 11 bases. V trimming: 0 bases; J trimming: 5 bases; junction bases outside the gene matches: 5. The germline gives CDR1 DFQATT, CDR2 SNEGSKA (reference sequence). This CDR3 has 15 amino acids. The CDR3, as DNA: TGCAGTGCTAGAGATCGACTAGCGGGGTCGGAGACCCAGTACTTC. Translation gives CSARDRLAGSETQYF.

This clonotype was counted at least ten times. V gene TRBV15 combines with J gene TRBJ2-5, with 8 bases identical to TRBD1. The V gene end was trimmed by 0 bases and the J gene end by 5 bases; junction bases not matched to a gene: 14. Germline CDR1 and CDR2: LNHNV and YYDKDF (reference sequence). The length of the CDR3 is 18 residues. CDR3 bases: TGTGCCACCAGCAGAGATCGTCTGGTAGCAGGGGGCCAGGAGACCCAGTACTTC. Protein: CATSRDRLVAGGQETQYF.

The genes are TRBV3-1 and TRBJ2-1, with D unresolved. CDR3 length equals 13 residues. V shed 1 base and J shed 10 bases, with 11 bases lying between them. Germline V gene sequence: CDR1 LGHDT, CDR2 YNNKEL (reference sequence). As DNA, the CDR3 is TGTGCCAGCAGCCAAGGATGGCAGGAAGAGCAGTTCTTC. As protein: CASSQGWQEEQFF.

This clonotype was detected many times. The V call is TRBV5-1, the J call TRBJ1-6, with D possibly being TRBD1 (6 bases). Looked up from germline, CDR1 is SGHRS and CDR2 is YFSETQ. CDR3 size: 15 residues. The germline V and J ends were trimmed by 0 bases and 6 bases, with 10 bases remaining between them. The CDR3 DNA reads TGCGCCAGCAGCTTGGGCAGGGGTATTAATTCACCCCTCCACTTT. Translating gives CASSLGRGINSPLHF.

This clonotype was detected many times. This chain links TRBV3-1 with TRBJ2-2; TRBD2 matches at 9 bases. In germline, CDR1 is LGHDT, CDR2 YNNKEL (reference sequence). J was trimmed by 0 bases and V by 1 base; bases with no gene match: 3. The CDR3 sequence is 17 residues long. CDR3 amino acids: CASSQAAGGSNTGELFF. The CDR3 DNA sequence: TGTGCCAGCAGCCAAGCAGCGGGGGGCTCGAACACCGGGGAGCTGTTTTTT.

Ten or more counts support this clonotype. The chain couples TRBV12-3 or TRBV12-4 to TRBJ1-2; D is unresolved. V was shortened by 5 bases and J by 4 bases, with 8 bases between the two germline ends. This CDR3 comprises 12 residues. The CDR3 DNA reads TGTGCCAGCAGTAAATGGGGCTATGGCTACACCTTC. It encodes CASSKWGYGYTF.

The rearrangement uses TRBV4-3 and TRBJ2-1; 16 nucleotides agree with TRBD2. This CDR3 contains 20 residues. Germline V gives CDR1 LGHNA, CDR2 YSLEER. The J segment lost 3 bases and the V segment lost 2 bases, leaving 10 bases of the junction unmatched. In DNA form, the CDR3 reads TGCGCCAGCAGCCAAAGCCCCGGGACTAGCGGGGGGGCCTTCTACAATGAGCAGTTCTTC. Its translation is CASSQSPGTSGGAFYNEQFF.

The chain is built from TRBV6-5 and TRBJ1-1; D perhaps matches TRBD1 (5 bases). Germline V CDR1 and CDR2: MNHEY, SVGAGI. The V end was cut by 4 bases, the J end by 1 base, with 16 bases between. The length of the CDR3 is 16 residues. CDR3 DNA: TGTGCCAGCAGTTTGGGTCAGGGCCTTACGAACACTGAAGCTTTCTTT. Its translation: CASSLGQGLTNTEAFF.

This clonotype has a count of ten or more. V and J are TRBV5-1 and TRBJ2-2, with 11 positions matching TRBD1. V dropped 3 bases and J dropped 7; count of bases not matched to a gene: 8. This CDR3 is 16 amino acids long. Germline V gene lookup returns CDR1 SGHRS and CDR2 YFSETQ. The CDR3 bases are TGCGCCAGCAGCTCCGGACAGGGGGCGCGGGTCGGGGAGCTGTTTTTT. Translated, it gives CASSSGQGARVGELFF.

This clonotype was counted at least ten times. The chain recombines TRBV7-9 with TRBJ1-2; no definite D call. Trimming shortened V by 5 bases and J by 8 bases, and 12 bases separated the two germline ends. Looked up from germline, CDR1 is SEHNR and CDR2 is FQNEAQ (reference sequence). This CDR3 comprises 12 residues. The CDR3 region is CASSLSRGGYTF. CDR3 DNA: TGTGCCAGCAGCCTCTCGCGGGGAGGCTACACCTTC.

DNA for the CDR3: TGTGCCAGCAAAACAACTAGCGGGGGACGGCAAGAGACCCAGTACTTC. This translates into CASKTTSGGRQETQYF. The chain carries TRBV6-5 and TRBJ2-5; 11 bases are a match to TRBD2. The CDR3 has 16 amino acids. The germline CDR1 and CDR2 sequences are MNHEY and SVGAGI. V lost 7 bases and J lost 2; bases outside the gene matches: 9.

This clonotype was counted ten times or more. V usage is TRBV27 and J usage is TRBJ2-1; no firm D call. The CDR3 runs 12 residues. Looked up from germline, CDR1 is MNHEY and CDR2 is SMNVEV (reference sequence). The V and J ends lost 1 base and 7 bases respectively, with 5 bases between them. The CDR3: CASSLFGNEQFF. DNA of the CDR3: TGTGCCAGCAGTTTATTTGGGAATGAGCAGTTCTTC.

This clonotype was observed many times. The rearrangement uses TRBV6-5 and TRBJ2-1, with 8 bases lining up with TRBD2. The CDR3 loop spans 15 amino acids. Germline CDR1 and CDR2: MNHEY and SVGAGI. The trim removed 6 bases at V and 2 bases at J, leaving 6 bases unmatched. In DNA, the CDR3 is TGTGCCAGCAGCTACAGCGGGGGCCCCTACAATGAGCAGTTCTTC. As protein: CASSYSGGPYNEQFF.

In its sample, this clonotype was seen many times. The rearrangement links TRBV20-1 to TRBJ2-1; 7 nucleotides line up with TRBD2. Germline CDR1 and CDR2: DFQATT and SNEGSKA (reference sequence). V lost 2 bases to trimming and J lost 2 bases; unmatched junction nucleotides: 6. CDR3 length equals 15 residues. The CDR3 is CSARWGEGPYNEQFF. Here the CDR3 DNA reads TGCAGTGCTAGATGGGGGGAGGGACCCTACAATGAGCAGTTCTTC.

This clonotype was counted at least ten times. V usage is TRBV7-2 and J usage is TRBJ1-5; D unclear. The V gene's germline CDR1 is SGHTA and CDR2 FQGNSA. The CDR3 runs to 13 residues. V dropped 5 bases and J dropped 1 base, with 6 bases sitting between them. The CDR3 region has the DNA TGTGCCAGCAGCGCCGGGAGCAATCAGCCCCAGCATTTT. Amino acid sequence: CASSAGSNQPQHF.

This clonotype appeared many times. The chain links TRBV12-3 or TRBV12-4 to TRBJ1-1; D gene unclear. The ends were cut back, 1 base at V and 1 base at J, with 4 bases in the middle. The CDR3 is 13 amino acids. DNA for the CDR3: TGTGCCAGCAGTTTAGTAGAGAACACTGAAGCTTTCTTT. The encoded protein is CASSLVENTEAFF.

This clonotype was found many times. CDR3 protein: CASSLASSASNTGELFF. In DNA form, the CDR3 reads TGCGCCAGCAGCTTGGCCTCATCGGCTTCGAACACCGGGGAGCTGTTTTTT. The chain carries TRBV5-1 and TRBJ2-2; D unresolved. Looked up from germline, CDR1 is SGHRS and CDR2 is YFSETQ. The ends were cut back, 0 bases at V and 0 bases at J, with 12 bases in the middle. This CDR3 has 17 amino acids.

This rearrangement joins TRBV4-3 to TRBJ2-3; TRBD2 agrees at 8 bases. CDR1 and CDR2 from the germline V gene are LGHNA and YSLEER. J gave up 6 bases and V 4 bases, and 6 bases lay outside the gene matches. CDR3 length: 14 residues. The CDR3 sequence: CASSLKRGPDTQYF. The DNA for the CDR3 is TGCGCCAGCAGCCTTAAGCGGGGGCCGGATACGCAGTATTTT.

This clonotype was detected many times. The chain is built from TRBV14 and TRBJ1-2, with 8 bases aligning to TRBD1. V shed 1 base, J shed 5 bases, and the junction held 0 bases outside the gene matches. The length of the CDR3 is 13 residues. CDR1 is SGHDN and CDR2 is FVKESK in the germline V gene. For the CDR3, the DNA is TGTGCCAGCAGCCAAGGGACAGGGTATGGCTACACCTTC. Translating it yields CASSQGTGYGYTF.

This clonotype was seen repeatedly, ten times or more. The rearrangement joins TRBV7-2 to TRBJ1-5; TRBD1 agrees at 8 bases. CDR1 is SGHTA and CDR2 is FQGNSA in the germline V gene. The CDR3 runs 14 residues. After removal of 5 bases from V and 2 bases from J, the junction contained 2 bases not matched to a gene. In DNA, the CDR3 is TGTGCCAGCAGCGCAGGGGGCGGCAATCAGCCCCAGCATTTT. This codes for CASSAGGGNQPQHF.

This clonotype was recorded at least ten times. This CDR3 reads CATSRSRWDEQFF. In DNA, the CDR3 is TGTGCCACCAGCAGATCACGATGGGATGAGCAGTTCTTC. This sequence joins TRBV15 and TRBJ2-1, with no clear D. The CDR3 loop spans 13 amino acids. The germline CDR1 and CDR2 sequences are LNHNV and YYDKDF (reference sequence). Trimming removed 2 bases at V and 8 bases at J, with 10 bases between. Drawing the rest from reference TRBV15 and TRBJ2-1, the complete variable domain is DAMVIQNPRYQVTQFGKPVTLSCSQTLNHNVMYWYQQKSSQAPKLLFHYYDKDFNNEADTPDNFQSRRPNTSFCFLDIRSPGLGDTAMYLCATSRSRWDEQFFGPGTRLTVL.

This clonotype showed up many times. This rearrangement joins TRBV7-6 to TRBJ2-7, with 7 bases fitting TRBD1. Germline CDR1 reads SGHVS; CDR2 reads FNYEAQ. The length of the CDR3 is 17 residues. V shed 1 base, J shed 3 bases, and the junction held 12 bases outside the gene matches. The CDR3 DNA follows: TGTGCCAGCAGCTTAGGAGTGGGGAGTGACAGGGACTACGAGCAGTACTTC. This codes for CASSLGVGSDRDYEQYF.

This clonotype was recorded at least ten times. The chain couples TRBV29-1 to TRBJ2-5; 14 bases agree with TRBD2. Germline CDR1 is SQVTM and CDR2 is ANQGSEA. The CDR3 is 16 residues long. With V trimmed by 4 bases and J by 5 bases, 9 bases remained unmatched. The CDR3 reads CSVVPRLAGGSETQYF. The CDR3 DNA reads as TGCAGCGTTGTTCCCCGACTAGCGGGGGGGTCGGAGACCCAGTACTTC.

Ten or more counts support this clonotype. The rearrangement uses TRBV11-2 and TRBJ1-4, with D maybe TRBD1 (6 bases). The CDR3 is 15 amino acids. Deletions cut 5 bases from V and 7 bases from J, with 17 bases between. The V gene's germline CDR1 is SGHAT and CDR2 FQNNGV. The CDR3 bases are TGTGCCAGCAGCCCCCTTGGGGGGCATGGTGAAAAACTGTTTTTT. It encodes CASSPLGGHGEKLFF.

The genes are TRBV6-6 and TRBJ2-3, with 9 bases aligning to TRBD1. Germline values: CDR1 MNHNY, CDR2 SVGAGI (reference sequence). Germline trimming cut 0 bases from V and 6 bases from J; bases unmatched to any gene: 7. The CDR3 runs to 16 residues. The CDR3 nucleotides are TGTGCCAGCAGTTACTCGGGACAGGGAAGATTGGATACGCAGTATTTT. Its translation is CASSYSGQGRLDTQYF.

This clonotype was recorded at least ten times. This chain joins TRBV13 and TRBJ1-5, with D hard to call. CDR3 length: 14 residues. V was cut by 0 bases and J by 1 base, with 4 bases left in between. Germline lookup yields CDR1 PRHDT and CDR2 FYEKMQ (reference sequence). The DNA of the CDR3 is TGTGCCAGCAGCTTAGGCCTCAGCAATCAGCCCCAGCATTTT. Its translation: CASSLGLSNQPQHF.

This clonotype has only a few counts. The J gene is TRBJ2-3, the V gene TRBV6-1; D is uncertain. The V gene lost 5 bases and the J gene lost 4 bases, with 7 bases spanning the gap. The germline CDR1 and CDR2 sequences are MNHNS and SASEGT. The CDR3 runs to 12 residues. The CDR3 loop reads CASSQRPDTQYF. CDR3 nucleotide sequence: TGTGCCAGCAGTCAACGCCCAGATACGCAGTATTTT.

At least ten counts were recorded for this clonotype. V usage is TRBV10-3 and J usage is TRBJ2-7; 7 bases fit TRBD1. This CDR3 comprises 14 residues. Germline CDR1 reads ENHRY; CDR2 reads SYGVKD. In DNA form, the CDR3 reads TGTGCTATCGCCCCCCGGACAGGTCTATACGAGCAGTACTTC. It encodes CAIAPRTGLYEQYF.

This clonotype was recorded at least ten times. The V gene is TRBV29-1, the J gene TRBJ2-7; maybe TRBD2 (5 bases). The CDR3 has 12 residues. V was cut by 4 bases and J by 2 bases, with 9 bases left in between. Germline CDR1 SQVTM, CDR2 ANQGSEA. CDR3 nucleotides: TGCAGCGTTGGATCGGGGACCTACGAGCAGTACTTC. Residues: CSVGSGTYEQYF.

This clonotype was seen ten or more times. V gene TRBV5-1 combines with J gene TRBJ2-3; no clear D. V lost 4 bases and J 2 bases, leaving 11 bases between the germline ends. This CDR3 comprises 14 residues. CDR1 SGHRS and CDR2 YFSETQ come from the germline V gene. This CDR3 is CASSQHRSTDTQYF. The CDR3 DNA is TGCGCCAGCAGCCAGCACAGATCCACAGATACGCAGTATTTT.

This clonotype was picked up many times. V and J are TRBV20-1 and TRBJ1-6, with a weak D call TRBD1 (5 bases). The CDR3 is 11 residues long. V lost 6 bases and J lost 12, with 12 bases in between. Germline V gene sequence: CDR1 DFQATT, CDR2 SNEGSKA (reference sequence). Here the CDR3 reads CSALGGLPLHF. CDR3 nucleotides: TGCAGTGCCCTGGGGGGGTTACCCCTCCACTTT.